These 9 T cell receptor beta chains originate from one sample sequenced in a study of a mutant IDH1 vaccine in newly diagnosed glioma. TCRdb's copy holds only in-frame clones and misses some; the assay was immunoSEQ multiplex PCR. This table holds around 61,000 clones, less than 80% found once. Time point described: week 47, end of study. Topical imiquimod accompanied each vaccine dose, which consisted of 300 ug of mutant IDH1 20-mer peptide. Their recognized antigens are unknown. The material was PBMCs, obtained from a glioma patient whose treatment included an IDH1 peptide vaccine. Receptors were obtained from a man aged 50-60 years with glioma.

This clone was counted ten times or more. The chain uses TRBV2 and TRBJ2-1; D may be TRBD1 (6 bases). The germline gives CDR1 SNHLY, CDR2 FYNNEI. CDR3 length equals 15 residues. V was pared by 4 bases and J by 5 bases, with 15 bases between. The CDR3 region is CASSGWGLRNNEQFF. In nucleotides, the CDR3 is TGTGCCAGCAGTGGGTGGGGGCTCCGCAACAATGAGCAGTTCTTC.

The CDR3 reads CASSQDRMGDQPQHF. Written as DNA, the CDR3 is TGCGCCAGCAGCCAAGATAGAATGGGGGATCAGCCCCAGCATTTT. The rearrangement uses TRBV4-3 and TRBJ1-5; tentative D call: TRBD1 (5 bases). The CDR3 covers 15 residues. Germline V gene lookup returns CDR1 LGHNA and CDR2 YSLEER. V lost 0 bases and J 5 bases, leaving 11 bases between the germline ends.

The genes are TRBV7-2 and TRBJ2-5; maybe TRBD1 (6 bases). The CDR3 is 13 residues long. Looked up from germline, CDR1 is SGHTA and CDR2 is FQGNSA. V was trimmed by 3 bases and J by 4 bases, leaving 9 bases between them. The DNA of the CDR3 is TGTGCCAGCAGCTTGGGCAGGGGAGAGACCCAGTACTTC. Translated: CASSLGRGETQYF.

The V call is TRBV29-1, the J call TRBJ2-1; 12 nucleotides agree with TRBD1. Germline V gene data show CDR1 as SQVTM and CDR2 as ANQGSEA. The V and J ends lost 6 bases and 7 bases, in that order; junction bases with no gene match: 10. The CDR3 is 15 residues long. The CDR3 nucleotides read TGCAGCGTCCCCCCGGGACAGGGGGCGCCTAATGAGCAGTTCTTC. It specifies CSVPPGQGAPNEQFF.

This chain connects TRBV6-4 to TRBJ2-2; 7 positions match TRBD1. V gave up 6 bases and J gave up 0 bases; unmatched junction bases: 1. The CDR3 is 14 amino acids. CDR1 and CDR2 (germline): MRHNA, SNTAGT. The CDR3 DNA sequence: TGTGCCAGCAGCGGACAGGCGAACACCGGGGAGCTGTTTTTT. Protein product: CASSGQANTGELFF.

The chain joins TRBV2 to TRBJ2-5; no reliable D call. Germline V gene sequence: CDR1 SNHLY, CDR2 FYNNEI. The CDR3 length is 11 residues. V was clipped by 5 bases and J by 9 bases, with 10 bases between them. CDR3 bases: TGTGCCAGCAGTCCAGATGCCGCCCAGTACTTC. Amino acid sequence: CASSPDAAQYF.

This clone appeared a single time. This chain uses TRBV19 with TRBJ1-2; tentative D call: TRBD1 (6 bases). This CDR3 comprises 12 residues. Trimming took 7 bases from V and 4 from J, leaving 10 bases between them. Germline CDR1 and CDR2: LNHDA and SQIVND (reference sequence). The chain's CDR3 is CASNTGFYGYTF. For the CDR3, the DNA is TGTGCCAGTAACACAGGGTTCTATGGCTACACCTTC. The full variable domain, rest sourced from reference TRBV19 and TRBJ1-2, is DGGITQSPKYLFRKEGQNVTLSCEQNLNHDAMYWYRQDPGQGLRLIYYSQIVNDFQKGDIAEGYSVSREKKESFPLTVTSAQKNPTAFYLCASNTGFYGYTFGSGTRLTVV.

The chain carries TRBV30 and TRBJ2-3; a weak D match, TRBD2 (6 bases). The V end lost 5 bases, the J end lost 2 bases, and 17 bases lay between the germline ends. The CDR3 sequence is 15 residues long. Germline V gene data show CDR1 as GTSNPN and CDR2 as SVGIG (reference sequence). CDR3 nucleotides: TGTGCCTGGGGTCACGGCGGGGCCGCCACAGATACGCAGTATTTT. This translates into CAWGHGGAATDTQYF.

This clone appeared a few times. The rearrangement links TRBV9 to TRBJ1-2; a possible D gene is TRBD1 (6 bases). CDR1 and CDR2 (germline): SGDLS, YYNGEE. The ends were cut back, 2 bases at V and 5 bases at J, with 16 bases in the middle. The CDR3 loop spans 15 amino acids. CDR3 in amino acids: CASSVSTGRGYGYTF. In nucleotides, the CDR3 is TGTGCCAGCAGCGTCAGTACAGGGAGGGGTTATGGCTACACCTTC.